The clone carrying this T cell receptor beta chain was picked up a small number of times. Its antigen is as yet unknown. These data are taken from a study of post-analysis software for immune sequencing data. The authors incorporated unique molecular identifiers into the TCR beta cDNA libraries. TCRdb re-derived calls from the PCR reads in MiXCR, one entry per CDR3 protein. Of over 150,000 distinct CDR3 sequences detected, about 32% appear once; the ten largest clones hold roughly 1.6%. The germline V gene encodes CDR1 KGHSH and CDR2 LQKENI. V shed 3 bases and J 5 bases; nucleotides not matched to a gene: 17. This CDR3 comprises 18 residues. Study-wide findings and caveats: Controls showed lower frequencies than patients for roughly five TRBV segments, and TRBV5-6, TRBV5-1 and TRBV20-1 were among these.

Sequencing was done on a sample of blood. This receptor was identified in a girl between 5 and 17 years old with multiple sclerosis. The chain joins TRBV18 to TRBJ2-5; 8 positions match TRBD2. This CDR3 is CASSPPLGGSGSYETQYF. The CDR3 DNA sequence: TGTGCCAGCTCACCCCCCCTAGGCGGAAGCGGGAGTTACGAGACCCAGTACTTC.